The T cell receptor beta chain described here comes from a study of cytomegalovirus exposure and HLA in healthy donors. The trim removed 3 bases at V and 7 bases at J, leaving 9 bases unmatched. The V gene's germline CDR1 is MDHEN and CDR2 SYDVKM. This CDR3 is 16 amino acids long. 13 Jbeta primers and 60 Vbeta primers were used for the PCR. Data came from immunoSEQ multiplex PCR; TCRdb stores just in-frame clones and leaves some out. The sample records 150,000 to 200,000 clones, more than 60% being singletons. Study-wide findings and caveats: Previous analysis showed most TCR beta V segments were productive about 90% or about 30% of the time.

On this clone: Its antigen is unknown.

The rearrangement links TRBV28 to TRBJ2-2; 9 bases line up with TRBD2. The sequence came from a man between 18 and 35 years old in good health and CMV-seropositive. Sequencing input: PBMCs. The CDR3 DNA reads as TGTGCCAGCAGTTTTGGCGGGAGGGCGCGGGGCGGGGAGCTGTTTTTT. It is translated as CASSFGGRARGGELFF. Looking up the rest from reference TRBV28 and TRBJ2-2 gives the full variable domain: DVKVTQSSRYLVKRTGEKVFLECVQDMDHENMFWYRQDPGLGLRLIYFSYDVKMKEKGDIPEGYSVSREKKERFSLILESASTNQTSMYLCASSFGGRARGGELFFGEGSRLTVL.